This T cell receptor beta chain derives from a study of T cells in Graves' hyperthyroidism and ophthalmopathy. Regarding the study as a whole: Median prediction lead before ophthalmopathy onset was 5.5 to 7 months with the model. A model of 13 V-J pairs discriminated ophthalmopathy from stable hyperthyroidism. Blood held most thyroid clonotypes expanded above 0.001 frequency.

Every diagnosis used clinical symptoms, serum thyroxine and TRAb, thyroid ultrasound and orbital computed tomography. TCR beta CDR3 regions were amplified from RNA. An initial round of RT-PCR targeting the TCR CDR3 relied on the HTBI primer set. In TCRdb, the multiplex PCR reads were re-called with MiXCR into one record per CDR3 protein. The sample includes about half a million distinct CDR3 sequences, just under 20% of them seen just once. The CDR3 spans 18 residues. The germline V and J ends were trimmed by 5 bases and 2 bases, with 22 bases remaining between them. CDR1 is LNHDA, CDR2 SQIVND, per germline (reference sequence). This clonotype occurred once. Its matching antigen is unknown.

The source of this sequence is a man in his forties with Graves' ophthalmopathy. Specimen: blood. This chain links TRBV19 with TRBJ2-1; TRBD1 might be the D (8 bases). The CDR3 spells CASSGQGRRTSPYNEQFF. The DNA for the CDR3 is TGTGCCAGTAGTGGACAGGGTCGCAGGACTAGTCCCTACAATGAGCAGTTCTTC. Complete variable domain (other parts from reference TRBV19 and TRBJ2-1): DGGITQSPKYLFRKEGQNVTLSCEQNLNHDAMYWYRQDPGQGLRLIYYSQIVNDFQKGDIAEGYSVSREKKESFPLTVTSAQKNPTAFYLCASSGQGRRTSPYNEQFFGPGTRLTVL.